A single sample gave rise to the 23 T cell receptor beta chains below, sequenced in a study of blood T cell repertoires in COVID-19. Repertoires were generated with immunoSEQ multiplex PCR, while TCRdb's copy carries only in-frame clones and drops some. The repertoire has around 300,000 clones, 87% of them found once; the top ten carry 1%. Material for sequencing was peripheral blood. These receptors originate from a man aged 45 to 65 with active or convalescent COVID-19.

The chain joins TRBV5-4 to TRBJ1-2; no clear D gene. The germline V and J ends were trimmed by 1 base and 7 bases, with 17 bases remaining between them. CDR3 length: 15 residues. CDR1 is SGHNT and CDR2 is YYREEE in the germline V gene (reference sequence). The CDR3 nucleotides are TGTGCCAGCAGCTTGTATACGCGATGGAGGGCTGGCTACACCTTC. Encoded protein: CASSLYTRWRAGYTF.

The chain has TRBV7-6 and TRBJ2-7; 12 bases align to TRBD2. The germline gives CDR1 SGHVS, CDR2 FNYEAQ. The CDR3 has 16 amino acids. The trim removed 1 base at V and 3 bases at J, leaving 4 bases unmatched. CDR3 loop: CASSLVTSGRSYEQYF. The CDR3 DNA sequence: TGTGCCAGCAGCTTAGTTACTAGCGGGAGGAGCTACGAGCAGTACTTC. Variable domain in full (rest from reference TRBV7-6 and TRBJ2-7): GAGVSQSPRYKVTKRGQDVALRCDPISGHVSLYWYRQALGQGPEFLTYFNYEAQQDKSGLPNDRFSAERPEGSISTLTIQRTEQRDSAMYRCASSLVTSGRSYEQYFGPGTRLTVT.

J is TRBJ2-1 and V is TRBV25-1; D call uncertain. The germline V and J ends were trimmed by 4 bases and 4 bases, with 14 bases remaining between them. The CDR3 is made up of 15 amino acids. The germline V gene has CDR1 MGHDK and CDR2 SYGVNS. The CDR3 is CASSGEQHVYNEQFF. In DNA form, the CDR3 reads TGTGCCAGCAGTGGCGAACAGCACGTTTACAATGAGCAGTTCTTC.

This chain links TRBV6-2 or TRBV6-3 with TRBJ2-1; maybe TRBD1 (6 bases). The CDR3 is 14 residues long. V dropped 5 bases and J dropped 2 bases, with 10 bases sitting between them. Germline V gene data show CDR1 as MNHEY and CDR2 as SVGEGT. CDR3 protein: CASSPRGAYNEQFF. CDR3 nucleotides: TGTGCCAGCAGTCCCAGGGGAGCCTACAATGAGCAGTTCTTC.

J is TRBJ1-1 and V is TRBV6-2 or TRBV6-3; the D is unclear. V was shortened by 6 bases and J by 5 bases, with 13 bases between the two germline ends. The germline gives CDR1 MNHEY, CDR2 SVGEGT. The CDR3 contains 13 residues. The CDR3 protein is CASRPLSGTEAFF. CDR3 bases: TGTGCCAGCAGACCTTTGAGCGGGACTGAAGCTTTCTTT.

V usage is TRBV11-2 and J usage is TRBJ2-7; 8 bases line up with TRBD1. Per the germline V gene, CDR1 is SGHAT and CDR2 is FQNNGV. With V trimmed by 0 bases and J by 3 bases, 7 bases remained unmatched. The CDR3 consists of 16 residues. The CDR3 DNA reads TGTGCCAGCAGCTTAGATCTGACAGGGGCCATCTACGAGCAGTACTTC. Translation: CASSLDLTGAIYEQYF.

This clone was counted only a few times. The gene calls are TRBV11-2 and TRBJ2-3, with TRBD2 matching over 12 bases. The CDR3 loop spans 19 amino acids. Germline CDR1 reads SGHAT; CDR2 reads FQNNGV. J was trimmed by 1 base and V by 3 bases; bases with no gene match: 11. CDR3 residues: CASSLYGGTSGRGTDTQYF. As DNA, the CDR3 is TGTGCCAGCAGCTTGTACGGCGGGACTAGCGGGCGAGGCACAGATACGCAGTATTTT.

The V gene is TRBV11-2, the J gene TRBJ1-1; TRBD1 matches at 7 bases. J gave up 1 base and V 5 bases, and 19 bases lay outside the gene matches. Germline CDR1 and CDR2: SGHAT and FQNNGV. This CDR3 contains 19 residues. This chain's CDR3 is CASSPLLDYRGLGNTEAFF. Here the CDR3 DNA reads TGTGCCAGCAGCCCACTCCTGGATTACAGGGGCTTGGGGAACACTGAAGCTTTCTTT.

About this clone: In the same sample, other DNA sequences code for this CDR3. The CDR3 protein is CASSVGRGSSPLHF. DNA of the CDR3: TGTGCCAGCAGCGTAGGAAGGGGGAGTTCACCCCTCCACTTT. The J gene is TRBJ1-6, the V gene TRBV9; the D gene is possibly TRBD1 (6 bases). The CDR3 loop spans 14 amino acids. Trimming pared 0 bases from V and 9 bases from J, leaving 10 bases between. The germline V gene encodes CDR1 SGDLS and CDR2 YYNGEE.

This chain links TRBV6-2 or TRBV6-3 with TRBJ1-2; 8 bases agree with TRBD1. CDR1 MNHEY and CDR2 SVGEGT come from the germline V gene. CDR3 size: 14 residues. The V gene end was trimmed by 4 bases and the J gene end by 4 bases; junction bases not matched to a gene: 5. The CDR3 reads CASSFRDRTYGYTF. The DNA for the CDR3 is TGTGCCAGCAGTTTCAGGGACAGGACCTATGGCTACACCTTC.

The V gene is TRBV5-1, the J gene TRBJ1-2; TRBD1 might be the D (5 bases). The CDR3 is made up of 15 amino acids. Germline loops: CDR1 SGHRS, CDR2 YFSETQ. V was clipped by 0 bases and J by 0 bases, with 9 bases between them. This CDR3 reads CASSLEGIANYGYTF. CDR3 nucleotide sequence: TGCGCCAGCAGCTTGGAGGGGATAGCTAACTATGGCTACACCTTC.

This chain connects TRBV9 to TRBJ1-1; 7 bases align to TRBD1. The J segment lost 1 base and the V segment lost 3 bases, leaving 6 bases of the junction unmatched. The germline CDR1 and CDR2 sequences are SGDLS and YYNGEE. This CDR3 is 15 amino acids long. The CDR3 loop reads CASSATGVTNTEAFF. CDR3 nucleotide sequence: TGTGCCAGCAGCGCTACAGGGGTAACGAACACTGAAGCTTTCTTT.

The CDR3 DNA reads TGTGCCACCGCCAGGGGAGAAAACTATGGCTACACCTTC. Translation gives CATARGENYGYTF. V and J are TRBV24-1 and TRBJ1-2; tentatively, D is TRBD1 (6 bases). The V end lost 9 bases, the J end lost 2 bases, and 12 bases lay between the germline ends. Germline CDR1 is KGHDR and CDR2 is SFDVKD. The CDR3 length is 13 residues.

V usage is TRBV13 and J usage is TRBJ2-3; 8 positions match TRBD1. The V segment lost 0 bases and the J segment 1 base; nucleotides outside the gene matches: 0. Germline loops: CDR1 PRHDT, CDR2 FYEKMQ (reference sequence). The CDR3 has 15 amino acids. The DNA for the CDR3 is TGTGCCAGCAGCTTAGGGGACAGGGGCACAGATACGCAGTATTTT. Protein: CASSLGDRGTDTQYF.

This sequence joins TRBV7-2 and TRBJ1-2; D may be TRBD1 (6 bases). This CDR3 region has 14 residues. Germline lookup yields CDR1 SGHTA and CDR2 FQGNSA. The germline V and J ends were trimmed by 3 bases and 8 bases, with 16 bases remaining between them. In nucleotides, the CDR3 is TGTGCCAGCAGCTTGGGACACGGGGGGAAGGGCTACACCTTC. Protein sequence: CASSLGHGGKGYTF.

This clone was observed a handful of times. V and J are TRBV25-1 and TRBJ1-2; D is possibly TRBD1 (5 bases). This CDR3 is built from 13 residues. Germline V gives CDR1 MGHDK, CDR2 SYGVNS. Trimming pared 4 bases from V and 5 bases from J, leaving 11 bases between. CDR3 DNA sequence: TGTGCCAGCAGTGCCCAGACAGAATATGGCTACACCTTC. Translation gives CASSAQTEYGYTF.

The genes are TRBV4-1 and TRBJ1-2; 7 positions match TRBD1. This CDR3 is 18 amino acids long. Germline CDR1 and CDR2: MGHRA and YSYEKL. J gave up 3 bases and V 1 base, and 14 bases lay outside the gene matches. The CDR3 nucleotides are TGCGCCAGCAGCCAAGCACGGACAGGTGCCTGGAAGGACTATGGCTACACCTTC. Protein sequence: CASSQARTGAWKDYGYTF.

V usage is TRBV2 and J usage is TRBJ1-1; no definite D call. V lost 1 base to trimming and J lost 5 bases, with 8 bases between them. The CDR3 extends over 13 amino acids. CDR1 and CDR2 (germline): SNHLY, FYNNEI. This CDR3 is CASSEDRRTEAFF. CDR3 sequence (DNA): TGTGCCAGCAGTGAAGACAGAAGGACTGAAGCTTTCTTT.

The chain employs TRBV5-1 and TRBJ2-7; possibly TRBD2 for D (6 bases). Trimming removed 6 bases from V and 1 base from J, with 14 bases in between. CDR1 is SGHRS and CDR2 is YFSETQ in the germline V gene. This CDR3 spans 14 amino acids. This chain's CDR3 is CASTPMRGSYEQYF. The CDR3 nucleotides read TGCGCCAGCACCCCGATGCGGGGTTCCTACGAGCAGTACTTC.

This rearrangement joins TRBV27 to TRBJ1-5, with 9 bases lining up with TRBD1. This CDR3 has 15 residues. The J segment lost 6 bases and the V segment lost 2 bases, leaving 5 bases of the junction unmatched. Looked up from germline, CDR1 is MNHEY and CDR2 is SMNVEV (reference sequence). This CDR3 is CASSLEGQGGQPQHF. The CDR3 bases are TGTGCCAGCAGTTTAGAGGGACAGGGAGGTCAGCCCCAGCATTTT.

The CDR3 protein is CASSPGNTIYF. The CDR3, as DNA: TGTGCCAGCAGCCCAGGAAACACCATATATTTT. V is TRBV7-9 and J is TRBJ1-3; no definite D call. The CDR3 runs to 11 residues. Germline-derived CDR1 and CDR2 are SEHNR and FQNEAQ (reference sequence). The V end lost 5 bases, the J end lost 4 bases, and 3 bases lay between the germline ends.

As for this clone: Its ends do not fully match the called genes, so a read error is possible. The chain carries TRBV5-1 and TRBJ2-2; a weak D match, TRBD1 (6 bases). Per germline, CDR1 SGHRS and CDR2 YFSETQ. The CDR3 runs to 15 residues. The CDR3 region is CTSSPRTANTGELFF. CDR3 nucleotide sequence: TGCACCAGCAGCCCAAGGACAGCCAACACCGGGGAGCTGTTTTTT.

The V and J genes are TRBV29-1 and TRBJ2-1; D is perhaps TRBD2 (5 bases). Between the trimmed V and J ends, which lost 4 bases and 7 bases, there was a span of 11 bases. Germline-derived CDR1 and CDR2 are SQVTM and ANQGSEA. The CDR3 has 12 residues. CDR3 coding DNA: TGCAGCGTTGCGGGAATAGTGAATGAGCAGTTCTTC. The encoded protein is CSVAGIVNEQFF.